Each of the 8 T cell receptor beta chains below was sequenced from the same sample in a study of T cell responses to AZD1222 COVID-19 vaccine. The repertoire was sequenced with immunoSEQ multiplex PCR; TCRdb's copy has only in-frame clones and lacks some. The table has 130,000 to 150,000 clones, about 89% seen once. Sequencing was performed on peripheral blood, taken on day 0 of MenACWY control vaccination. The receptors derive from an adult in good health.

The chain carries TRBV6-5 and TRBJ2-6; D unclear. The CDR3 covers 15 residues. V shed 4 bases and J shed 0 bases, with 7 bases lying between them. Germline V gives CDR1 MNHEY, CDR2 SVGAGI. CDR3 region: CASSLQRSGANVLTF. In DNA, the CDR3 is TGTGCCAGCAGTTTACAGCGCTCTGGGGCCAACGTCCTGACTTTC.

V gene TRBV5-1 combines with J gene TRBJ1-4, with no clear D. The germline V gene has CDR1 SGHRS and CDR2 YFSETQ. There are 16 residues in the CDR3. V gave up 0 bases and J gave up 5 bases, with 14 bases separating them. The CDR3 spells CASSLDRAAGNEKLFF. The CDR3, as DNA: TGCGCCAGCAGCTTGGACCGAGCGGCGGGGAATGAAAAACTGTTTTTT.

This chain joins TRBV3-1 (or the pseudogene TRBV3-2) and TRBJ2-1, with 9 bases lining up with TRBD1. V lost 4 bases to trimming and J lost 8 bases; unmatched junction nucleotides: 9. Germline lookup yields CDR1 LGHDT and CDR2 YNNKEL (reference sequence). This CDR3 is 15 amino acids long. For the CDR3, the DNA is TGTGCCAGCAGCCGCCCACAGGGGGCCGTCGATGAGCAGTTCTTC. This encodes CASSRPQGAVDEQFF.

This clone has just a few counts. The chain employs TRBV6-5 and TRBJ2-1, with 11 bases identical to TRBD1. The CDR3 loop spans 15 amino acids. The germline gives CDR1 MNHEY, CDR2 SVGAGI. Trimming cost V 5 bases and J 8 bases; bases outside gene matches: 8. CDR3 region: CASSKRTGGYDEQFF. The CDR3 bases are TGTGCCAGCAGTAAACGGACAGGGGGCTATGATGAGCAGTTCTTC.

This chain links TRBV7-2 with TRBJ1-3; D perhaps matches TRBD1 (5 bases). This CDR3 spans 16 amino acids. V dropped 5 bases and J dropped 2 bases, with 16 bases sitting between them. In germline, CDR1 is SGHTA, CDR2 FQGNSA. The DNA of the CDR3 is TGTGCCAGCAGCCCCTCCCGAGGGGCGGCTGGAAACACCATATATTTT. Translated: CASSPSRGAAGNTIYF.

The DNA of the CDR3 is TGTGCCAGCAGCACAAGGACAGGGGGTATACAGGGGCCACCCCTCCACTTT. Translated, it gives CASSTRTGGIQGPPLHF. The J gene is TRBJ1-6, the V gene TRBV21-1; the table gives TRBD1 as D, unverified against the DNA. TRBV21-1 is recorded as a pseudogene. The CDR3 spans 17 residues.

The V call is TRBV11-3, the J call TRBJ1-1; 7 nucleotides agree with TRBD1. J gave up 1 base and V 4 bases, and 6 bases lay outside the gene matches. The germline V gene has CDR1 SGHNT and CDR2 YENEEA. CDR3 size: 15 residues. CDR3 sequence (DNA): TGTGCCAGCAGCTCCGGAGGGGGCGCGAACACTGAAGCTTTCTTT. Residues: CASSSGGGANTEAFF.

The CDR3 region is CASSLGTTGYSPLHF. The CDR3 DNA sequence: TGTGCCAGCTCACTCGGAACGACAGGGTATTCACCCCTCCACTTT. The chain is built from TRBV18 and TRBJ1-6, with 7 bases matching TRBD1. The junction had 8 bases not matched to a gene; V was cut back by 4 bases and J by 8 bases. The CDR3 contains 15 residues. The germline gives CDR1 KGHSH, CDR2 LQKENI.